Listed below are T cell receptor beta chains from one sample, sequenced in a study of blood T cell repertoires in COVID-19. Sequenced by immunoSEQ multiplex PCR; TCRdb stores in-frame clones only, minus some. The table has hundreds of thousands of clones, roughly 88% seen once. Sample: peripheral blood. Receptors were obtained from a woman in her thirties with active or convalescent COVID-19. The CDR3 runs from the conserved cysteine through the conserved F or W. The D gene is left open where the match is weak.

d_gene,v_gene,j_gene,CDR3aa,CDR3nt
TRBD2,TRBV27,TRBJ2-1,CASNRGLAANEQFF,TGTGCCAGCAATCGAGGACTAGCGGCGAATGAGCAGTTCTTC
TRBD2,TRBV5-1,TRBJ2-5,CASHGGVGQETQYF,TGCGCCAGCCACGGGGGGGTAGGCCAAGAGACCCAGTACTTC
-,TRBV3-1/TRBV3-2,TRBJ1-2,CASSQEQNYGYTF,TGTGCCAGCAGCCAAGAACAGAACTATGGCTACACCTTC
-,TRBV4-1,TRBJ1-6,CASRDPRQVSPLHF,TGCGCCAGCAGAGACCCCAGACAGGTATCACCCCTCCACTTT
-,TRBV5-1,TRBJ2-2,CASSVGQSNTGELFF,TGCGCCAGCAGCGTGGGACAATCGAACACCGGGGAGCTGTTTTTT
-,TRBV3-1/TRBV3-2,TRBJ2-3,CASREAGNRVIDTDTQYF,TGTGCCAGCAGGGAGGCGGGGAACCGGGTGATCGACACAGATACGCAGTATTTT
-,TRBV14,TRBJ2-3,CASSQEWGPYADTQYF,TGTGCCAGCAGCCAAGAGTGGGGGCCCTACGCAGATACGCAGTATTTT
TRBD1,TRBV19,TRBJ1-2,CATGTGEGFGYTF,TGTGCCACCGGGACAGGCGAGGGCTTCGGCTACACCTTC
-,TRBV4-1,TRBJ1-1,CASSQDGRAVRTEAFF,TGCGCCAGCAGCCAAGATGGGAGGGCAGTTCGAACTGAAGCTTTCTTT
-,TRBV6-5,TRBJ2-5,CASSAKMGWRETQYF,TGTGCCAGCAGCGCCAAAATGGGTTGGAGAGAGACCCAGTACTTC
TRBD1,TRBV9,TRBJ2-7,CASSAHGTGVYEQYF,TGTGCCAGCAGCGCGCATGGGACAGGGGTCTACGAGCAGTACTTC
TRBD1,TRBV27,TRBJ1-2,CASSPSATGDYGYTF,TGTGCCAGCAGTCCTTCTGCGACAGGGGACTATGGCTACACCTTC
TRBD1,TRBV27,TRBJ1-1,CASRSDRVEAFF,TGTGCCAGCAGATCCGACAGGGTTGAAGCTTTCTTT
-,TRBV2,TRBJ1-5,CASSDLYSNQPQHF,TGTGCCAGCAGTGACCTTTATAGCAATCAGCCCCAGCATTTT
-,TRBV5-1,TRBJ1-3,CASSLEQNGNTIYF,TGCGCCAGCAGCTTGGAACAGAATGGAAACACCATATATTTT